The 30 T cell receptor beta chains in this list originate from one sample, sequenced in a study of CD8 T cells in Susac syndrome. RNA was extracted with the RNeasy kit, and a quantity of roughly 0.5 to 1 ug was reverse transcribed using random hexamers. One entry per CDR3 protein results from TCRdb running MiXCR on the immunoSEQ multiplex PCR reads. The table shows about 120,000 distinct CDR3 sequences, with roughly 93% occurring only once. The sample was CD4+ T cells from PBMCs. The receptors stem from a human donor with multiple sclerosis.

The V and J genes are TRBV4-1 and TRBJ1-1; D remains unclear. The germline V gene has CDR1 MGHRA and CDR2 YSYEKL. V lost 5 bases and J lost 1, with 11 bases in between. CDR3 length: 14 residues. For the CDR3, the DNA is TGCGCCAGCAGCGACCCCGGGAGGAACACTGAAGCTTTCTTT. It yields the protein CASSDPGRNTEAFF.

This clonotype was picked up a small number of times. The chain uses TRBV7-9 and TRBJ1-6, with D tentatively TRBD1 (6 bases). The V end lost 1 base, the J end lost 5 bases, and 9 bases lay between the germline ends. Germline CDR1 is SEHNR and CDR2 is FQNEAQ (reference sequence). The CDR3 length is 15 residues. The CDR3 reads CASSLEGTHNSPLHF. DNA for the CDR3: TGTGCCAGCAGCTTAGAGGGGACACATAATTCACCCCTCCACTTT.

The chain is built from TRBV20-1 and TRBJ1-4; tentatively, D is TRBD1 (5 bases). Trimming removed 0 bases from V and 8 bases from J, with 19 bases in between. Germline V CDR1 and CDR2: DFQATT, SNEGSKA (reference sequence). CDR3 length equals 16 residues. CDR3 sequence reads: CSARDPRRAGTEKLFF. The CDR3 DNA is TGCAGTGCTAGAGACCCTAGACGGGCGGGGACCGAAAAACTGTTTTTT.

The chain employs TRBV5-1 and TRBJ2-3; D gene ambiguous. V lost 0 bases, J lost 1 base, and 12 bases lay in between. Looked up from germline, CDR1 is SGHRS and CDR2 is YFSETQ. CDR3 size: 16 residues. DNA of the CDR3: TGCGCCAGCAGCTTGGAGGCCCGCTGGGGCACAGATACGCAGTATTTT. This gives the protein CASSLEARWGTDTQYF.

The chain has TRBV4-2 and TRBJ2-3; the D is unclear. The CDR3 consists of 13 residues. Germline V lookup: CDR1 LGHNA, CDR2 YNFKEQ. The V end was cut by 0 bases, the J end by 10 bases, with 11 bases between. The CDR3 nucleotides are TGTGCCAGCAGCCAAGAGGCAGGTGGAGCGCAGTATTTT. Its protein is CASSQEAGGAQYF.

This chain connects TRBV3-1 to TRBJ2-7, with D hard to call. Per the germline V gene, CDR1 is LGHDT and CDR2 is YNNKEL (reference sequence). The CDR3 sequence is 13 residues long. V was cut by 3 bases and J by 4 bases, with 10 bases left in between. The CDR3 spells CASSHSQSYEQYF. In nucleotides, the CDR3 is TGTGCCAGCAGCCACTCACAATCTTACGAGCAGTACTTC.

CDR3 coding DNA: TGCAGTGCTGGGACAGGGGGCTTTGGGAACACTGAAGCTTTCTTT. It codes for CSAGTGGFGNTEAFF. The chain uses TRBV20-1 and TRBJ1-1, with 12 bases lining up with TRBD1. With 5 bases clipped from V and 1 base from J, the junction kept 5 bases outside the gene matches. The CDR3 totals 15 residues. Germline lookup yields CDR1 DFQATT and CDR2 SNEGSKA (reference sequence).

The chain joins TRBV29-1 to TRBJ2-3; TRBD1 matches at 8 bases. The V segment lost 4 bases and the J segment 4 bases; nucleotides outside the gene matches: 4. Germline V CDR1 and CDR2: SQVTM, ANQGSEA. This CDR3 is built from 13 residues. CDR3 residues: CSVGTGNADTQYF. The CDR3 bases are TGCAGCGTTGGGACAGGGAACGCAGATACGCAGTATTTT.

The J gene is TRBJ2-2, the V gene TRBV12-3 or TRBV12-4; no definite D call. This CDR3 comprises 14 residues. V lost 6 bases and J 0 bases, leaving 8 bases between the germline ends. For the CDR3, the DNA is TGTGCCAGCAGCGGACCGGCGAACACCGGGGAGCTGTTTTTT. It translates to CASSGPANTGELFF.

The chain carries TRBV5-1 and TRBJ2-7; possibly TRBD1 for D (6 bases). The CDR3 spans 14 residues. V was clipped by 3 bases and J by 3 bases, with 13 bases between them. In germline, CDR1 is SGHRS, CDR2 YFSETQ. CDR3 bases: TGCGCCAGCAGCTCCAACAGGGCCAGCTACGAGCAGTACTTC. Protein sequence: CASSSNRASYEQYF.

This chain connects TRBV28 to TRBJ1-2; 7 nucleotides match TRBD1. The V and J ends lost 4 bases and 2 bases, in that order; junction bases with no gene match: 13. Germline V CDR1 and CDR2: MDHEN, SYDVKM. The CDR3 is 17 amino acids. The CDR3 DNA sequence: TGTGCCAGCAGTTCCACCGAGGGACAGAAAATAAACTATGGCTACACCTTC. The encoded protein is CASSSTEGQKINYGYTF.

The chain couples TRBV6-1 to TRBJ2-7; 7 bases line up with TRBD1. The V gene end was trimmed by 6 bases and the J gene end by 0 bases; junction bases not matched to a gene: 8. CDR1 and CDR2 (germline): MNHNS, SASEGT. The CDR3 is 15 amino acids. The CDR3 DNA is TGTGCCAGCAGAGCCGGACAGGTTGTCTCCTACGAGCAGTACTTC. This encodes CASRAGQVVSYEQYF.

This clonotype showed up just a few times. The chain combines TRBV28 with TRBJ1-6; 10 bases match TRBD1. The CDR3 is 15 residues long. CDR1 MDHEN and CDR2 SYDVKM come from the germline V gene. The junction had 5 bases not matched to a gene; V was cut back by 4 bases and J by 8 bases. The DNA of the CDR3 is TGTGCCAGCAGTTCACCGGGACAGGGGTATTCACCCCTCCACTTT. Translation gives CASSSPGQGYSPLHF.

CDR3 sequence reads: CASRNGGGSTDTQYF. DNA for the CDR3: TGTGCCAGCAGGAATGGAGGCGGTAGCACAGATACGCAGTATTTT. The rearrangement uses TRBV27 and TRBJ2-3; tentative D call: TRBD2 (5 bases). Per the germline V gene, CDR1 is MNHEY and CDR2 is SMNVEV (reference sequence). CDR3 length equals 15 residues. Trimming took off 6 bases at V and 0 bases at J, with 13 bases between the two ends.

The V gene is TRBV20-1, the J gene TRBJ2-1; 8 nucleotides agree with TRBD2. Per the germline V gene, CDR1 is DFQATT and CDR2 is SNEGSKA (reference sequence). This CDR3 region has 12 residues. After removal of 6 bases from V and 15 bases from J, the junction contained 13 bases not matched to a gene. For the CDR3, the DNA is TGCAGTGCGGGCCGTGGGGCGGGGGGCCCGTTCTTC. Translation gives CSAGRGAGGPFF.

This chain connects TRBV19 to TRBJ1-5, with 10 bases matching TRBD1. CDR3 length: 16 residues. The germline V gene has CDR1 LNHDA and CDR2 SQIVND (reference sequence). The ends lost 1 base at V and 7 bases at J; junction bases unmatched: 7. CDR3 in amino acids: CASSIGQGASGQPQHF. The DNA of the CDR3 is TGTGCCAGTAGTATAGGACAGGGGGCCAGTGGGCAGCCCCAGCATTTT.

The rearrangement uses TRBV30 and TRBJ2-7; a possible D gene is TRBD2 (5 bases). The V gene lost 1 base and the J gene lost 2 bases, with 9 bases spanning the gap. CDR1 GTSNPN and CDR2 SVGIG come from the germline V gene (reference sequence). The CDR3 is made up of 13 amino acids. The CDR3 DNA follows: TGTGCCTGGAGTGATGGGAGTACCTACGAGCAGTACTTC. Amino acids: CAWSDGSTYEQYF.

CDR3 loop: CAWSRGVAGVTEQFF. CDR3 DNA: TGTGCCTGGAGTCGCGGGGTAGCGGGGGTGACTGAGCAGTTCTTC. This chain joins TRBV30 and TRBJ2-1, with 9 nucleotides matching TRBD2. The J segment lost 9 bases and the V segment lost 2 bases, leaving 11 bases of the junction unmatched. Germline lookup yields CDR1 GTSNPN and CDR2 SVGIG (reference sequence). The CDR3 sequence is 15 residues long.

The CDR3 sequence: CASSVQGLRTYEQYF. CDR3 bases: TGTGCCAGCAGTGTACAGGGCTTAAGAACCTACGAGCAGTACTTC. V gene TRBV25-1 combines with J gene TRBJ2-7, with a tentative D call TRBD1 (6 bases). The CDR3 length is 15 residues. Germline CDR1 is MGHDK and CDR2 is SYGVNS. The germline V and J ends were trimmed by 4 bases and 2 bases, with 15 bases remaining between them.

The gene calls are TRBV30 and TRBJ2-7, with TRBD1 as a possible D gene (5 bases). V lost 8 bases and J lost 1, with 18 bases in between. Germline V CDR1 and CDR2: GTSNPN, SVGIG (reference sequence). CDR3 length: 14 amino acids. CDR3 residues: CARGLQGGSYEQYF. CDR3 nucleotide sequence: TGTGCCCGCGGTTTGCAGGGCGGTTCCTACGAGCAGTACTTC.

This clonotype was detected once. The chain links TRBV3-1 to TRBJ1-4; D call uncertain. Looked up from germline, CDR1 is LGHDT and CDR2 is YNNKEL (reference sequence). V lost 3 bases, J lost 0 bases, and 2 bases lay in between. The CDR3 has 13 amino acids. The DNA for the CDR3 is TGTGCCAGCAGCCATTCAACTAATGAAAAACTGTTTTTT. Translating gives CASSHSTNEKLFF.

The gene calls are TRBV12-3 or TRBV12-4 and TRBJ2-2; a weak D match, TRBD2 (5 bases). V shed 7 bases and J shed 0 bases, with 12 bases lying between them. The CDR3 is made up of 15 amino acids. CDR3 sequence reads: CASKVNGANTGELFF. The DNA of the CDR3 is TGTGCCAGCAAAGTTAACGGGGCGAACACCGGGGAGCTGTTTTTT.

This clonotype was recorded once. The CDR3 DNA follows: TGTGCCAGCAGCTTAGGCAACCATGGACAGGCTAGAATCGAGGAGCAGTACTTC. This encodes CASSLGNHGQARIEEQYF. This chain uses TRBV7-8 with TRBJ2-7, with 7 positions matching TRBD1. The CDR3 runs to 18 residues. Trimming cost V 1 base and J 7 bases; bases outside gene matches: 19. Germline V gene data show CDR1 as SGHVS and CDR2 as FQNEAQ.

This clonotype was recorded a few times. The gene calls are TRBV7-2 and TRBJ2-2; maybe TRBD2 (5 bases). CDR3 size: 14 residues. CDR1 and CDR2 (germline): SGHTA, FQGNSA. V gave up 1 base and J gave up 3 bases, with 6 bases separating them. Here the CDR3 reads CASSLVRDTGELFF. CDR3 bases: TGTGCCAGCAGCTTAGTGCGGGACACCGGGGAGCTGTTTTTT.

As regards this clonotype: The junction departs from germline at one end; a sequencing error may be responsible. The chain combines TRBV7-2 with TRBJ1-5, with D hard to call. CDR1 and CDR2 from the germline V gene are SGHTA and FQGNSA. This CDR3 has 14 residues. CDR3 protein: CASSLFQRDQAQHF. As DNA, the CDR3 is TGTGCCAGCAGCTTATTTCAGAGGGATCAGGCCCAGCATTTT. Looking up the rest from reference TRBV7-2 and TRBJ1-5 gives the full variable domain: GAGVSQSPSNKVTEKGKDVELRCDPISGHTALYWYRQSLGQGLEFLIYFQGNSAPDKSGLPSDRFSAERTGGSVSTLTIQRTQQEDSAVYLCASSLFQRDQAQHFGDGTRLSIL.

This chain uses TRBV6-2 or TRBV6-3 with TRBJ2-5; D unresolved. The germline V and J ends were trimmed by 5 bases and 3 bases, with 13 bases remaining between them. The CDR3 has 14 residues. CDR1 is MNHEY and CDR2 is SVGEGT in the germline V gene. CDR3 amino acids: CASSTEGGKETQYF. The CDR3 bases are TGTGCCAGCAGTACAGAAGGTGGGAAAGAGACCCAGTACTTC.

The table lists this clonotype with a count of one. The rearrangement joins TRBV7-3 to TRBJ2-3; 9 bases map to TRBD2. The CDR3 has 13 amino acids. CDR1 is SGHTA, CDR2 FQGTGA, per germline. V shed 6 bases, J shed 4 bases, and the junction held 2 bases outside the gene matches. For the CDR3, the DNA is TGTGCCAGCAGGGCTAGCGGGGCAGATACGCAGTATTTT. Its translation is CASRASGADTQYF. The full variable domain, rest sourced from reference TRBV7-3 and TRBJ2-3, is GAGVSQTPSNKVTEKGKYVELRCDPISGHTALYWYRQSLGQGPEFLIYFQGTGAADDSGLPNDRFFAVRPEGSVSTLKIQRTERGDSAVYLCASRASGADTQYFGPGTRLTVL.

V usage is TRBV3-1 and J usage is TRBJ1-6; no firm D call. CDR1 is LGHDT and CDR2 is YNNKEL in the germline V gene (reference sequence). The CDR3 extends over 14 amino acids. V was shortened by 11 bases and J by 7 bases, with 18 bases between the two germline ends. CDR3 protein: CASTAVVRNSPLHF. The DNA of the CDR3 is TGTGCCTCAACGGCCGTTGTTAGAAATTCACCCCTCCACTTT.

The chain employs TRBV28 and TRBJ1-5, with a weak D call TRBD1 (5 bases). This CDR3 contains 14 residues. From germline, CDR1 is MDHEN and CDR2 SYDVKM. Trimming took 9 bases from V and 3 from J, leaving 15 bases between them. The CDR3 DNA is TGTGCCAGTTGGGGGGAAGGCCCCAATCAGCCCCAGCATTTT. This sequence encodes CASWGEGPNQPQHF.

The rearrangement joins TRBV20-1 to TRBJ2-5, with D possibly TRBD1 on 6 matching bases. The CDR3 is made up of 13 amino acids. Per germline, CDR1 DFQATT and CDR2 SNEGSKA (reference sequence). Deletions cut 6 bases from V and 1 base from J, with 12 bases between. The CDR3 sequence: CSAMTGFQETQYF. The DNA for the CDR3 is TGCAGTGCCATGACAGGTTTCCAAGAGACCCAGTACTTC.